The present T cell receptor beta chain was sequenced within a study of metastatic and nonmetastatic thyroid tumors. Study summary: Where malignant and benign thyroid patients were concerned, repertoires were compared across blood and tumor or nodule tissue. General observations from the study: Malignant thyroid tumors reportedly exceeded benign nodules significantly in TCR beta diversity, with the difference appearing in blood and tumor.

Among the patients, none had received any treatment before thyroid surgery. Authors' data handling: The study took CDR3 differences across clinicopathological groups and made a distant-metastasis classifier for papillary thyroid cancer from them. TCRdb re-called the PCR reads through MiXCR. None of the V and J calls come from the authors' own analysis; TCRdb made them. The sample records 35,000 to 40,000 clones, less than 20% being singletons. Trimming shortened V by 2 bases and J by 3 bases, and 11 bases separated the two germline ends. This CDR3 has 14 residues. As to this clone: The antigen remains undetermined.

The gene calls are TRBV12-3 or TRBV12-4 and TRBJ2-7; D is undetermined. The specimen was tumor tissue. This clonotype originated in a female donor with papillary thyroid cancer or a benign thyroid nodule (not recorded which). Some clones in this sample may be carry-over from other donors' samples. CDR3 sequence reads: CASSLWVLYYEQYF. CDR3 coding DNA: TGTGCCAGCAGTTTATGGGTACTCTACTACGAGCAGTACTTC.